A single T cell receptor beta chain is shown here with its context. Its antigen is currently not known. Per-base quality was not reported, and no clone a single base away is much larger than it. TCRbeta CDR3 regions were sequenced with the immunoSEQ Assay. After extraction, genomic DNA underwent amplification by bias-controlled multiplex PCR, followed by high-throughput sequencing. The original pipeline was this. To quantify the absolute abundance of every unique TCRbeta CDR3 region, sequences were collapsed and filtered. T cell fraction was estimated by normalization of TCRbeta template counts to usable DNA, with usable DNA being measured through amplification of reference genes present in all nucleated cells. Repertoire TCRs were annotated as SARS-CoV-2-specific when V gene, CDR3 amino acid sequence and J gene were exactly matched to a known reactive TCR set. The reference SARS-CoV-2 TCR set came from MIRA and was filtered for enrichment in COVID-19-positive ImmuneCODE repertoires, removing public or cross-reactive TCRs. Using the MIRA antigens, annotated TCRs were further analysed by specific ORF or by position within an ORF. Breadth was defined as the number of annotated unique rearrangements divided by the total number of unique productive rearrangements, and depth was defined as the summed frequency of the annotated unique rearrangements. Group comparisons of TCR breadth used two-sided Wilcoxon rank-sum tests. What TCRdb holds here is the immuneACCESS table cut down to in-frame rearrangements. Part of the clones is not present; checked against another copy, under half of the missing clones reflect an unresolved V gene, and the others are unexplained. V and J calls and clone size follow that table, whereas D and trimming were derived from the DNA. Within this sample are 290,000 or so clones, with approximately 89% of them counted one time only. The ten largest clones represent roughly 3.5% of the sample.

This sample was included in a study of Ad26.COV2.S vaccination and SARS-CoV-2 variants (dated by TCRdb to the early 2020s). For the wider study: Donors in the vaccine arm were drawn from COV1001, a multicentre, randomized, double-blind, placebo-controlled phase I-IIa trial testing Ad26.COV2.S in healthy adults. Ad26.COV2.S was administered intramuscularly at 5 x 10^10 or 1 x 10^11 viral particles, either as a single shot or as two shots given 56 days apart. The specificity and breadth of SARS-CoV-2-reactive T cell receptors after Ad26.COV2.S vaccination were assessed by TCRbeta repertoire sequencing. The TCR-sequenced set comprised around 32 samples: around 20 Ad26.COV2.S vaccine recipients, 5 placebo recipients and 8 SARS-CoV-2 convalescent individuals. Trial participants were randomized into five groups of five, in which low-dose or high-dose Ad26.COV2.S was given once or twice, or placebo was given on both occasions. Blinding of investigators to trial group allocation was maintained during experiments and outcome assessment.

What the authors observed across the whole study: Substantial breadth of spike-specific CD8+ and CD4+ T cell responses was reported after vaccination. Higher spike-specific TCR breadth was observed in Ad26.COV2.S recipients than in placebo recipients (P = 0.0014). Non-spike TCR breadth was comparable between vaccine and placebo recipients, consistent with the vaccine containing only spike. According to the authors, total T cell responses may have been underestimated by the TCR breadth and depth analyses. The study was not powered to compare responses between vaccine doses or regimens.

This sample's treatment or condition label indicates: 15 to 20 received Ad26.COV2.S at low or high dose, single or two shots; about 5 received placebo; per-sample allocation not given. Repertoires of vaccine and placebo recipients were sequenced from samples taken on day 63 after the first injection. Between 29 July and 7 August 2020, Cohort 1b enrolled 25 adults aged 18-55 years at one site in Boston, USA. Ad26.COV2.S was a replication-incompetent adenovirus type 26 vector that expressed a prefusion-stabilized SARS-CoV-2 spike protein derived from the original Wuhan strain. The sample consisted of peripheral blood, taken in a trial of Ad26.COV2.S vaccine versus placebo. The receptor's source is a person between 18 and 59 years old who received the Ad26.COV2.S COVID-19 vaccine or a placebo.

The CDR3 region: CSVSLPGRAFF. The nucleotide sequence reads TGCAGCGTTTCTTTACCGGGGAGGGCTTTCTTT. The rearranged segments are TRBV29-1 and TRBJ1-1, with no confidently assigned D gene. The germline V gene supplies CDR1 SQVTM and CDR2 ANQGSEA. Cut back by 5 bases and 11 bases, the V and J ends lie 15 bases apart. There are 11 amino acids in the CDR3, from cysteine to phenylalanine inclusive. The sequence is cut down to CDR3 DNA, 33 bases in frame from base 1.